The 27 T cell receptor beta chains below come from one sample, sequenced in a study of T cells in Graves' hyperthyroidism and ophthalmopathy (dated 2019 in TCRdb). To prepare the library, multiplex PCR was applied. Sequencing used an Illumina HiSeq 2000. The TCR beta CDR3 regions were amplified from the RNA transcripts. The first round of RT-PCR for the TCR CDR3 was performed with the HTBI primer set and the Qiagen OneStep RT-PCR kit. TCRdb cleaned the public reads at Q25 with fastp, built clones with MiXCR and kept in-frame beta chains. Rows are unified per CDR3 protein, each entry keeping the most common DNA and genes. For this sample the table gives over 650,000 distinct CDR3 sequences, of which 16% were detected only once. Under 8.5% of the sample is taken by the ten largest. The sample taken for sequencing was blood. These receptors were obtained from a man aged 18 to 29 with Graves' hyperthyroidism.

This clonotype was seen only a few times. The J gene is TRBJ2-7, the V gene TRBV27; TRBD1 matches 7 bases. CDR3 size: 16 residues. From germline, CDR1 is MNHEY and CDR2 SMNVEV (reference sequence). V dropped 5 bases and J dropped 1; count of bases not matched to a gene: 11. The CDR3 DNA reads TGTGCCAGCAGTGAGCCTCACAAGGACAGGTCCTACGAGCAGTACTTC. Translating it yields CASSEPHKDRSYEQYF.

This clonotype occurred a few times. The gene calls are TRBV9 and TRBJ2-3; no firm D call. Germline CDR1 is SGDLS and CDR2 is YYNGEE. CDR3 length equals 12 residues. V shed 2 bases and J shed 6 bases, with 7 bases lying between them. The CDR3 here is CASSVSRDTQYF. DNA for the CDR3: TGTGCCAGCAGCGTTAGCCGGGATACGCAGTATTTT.

This clonotype was seen a few times. This sequence joins TRBV29-1 and TRBJ2-1, with TRBD2 matching over 9 bases. In germline, CDR1 is SQVTM, CDR2 ANQGSEA. The CDR3 is 15 amino acids. V shed 0 bases and J 4 bases; nucleotides not matched to a gene: 4. The CDR3 spells CSVEEGSGSYNEQFF. As DNA, the CDR3 is TGCAGCGTTGAAGAGGGTAGCGGGAGTTACAATGAGCAGTTCTTC.

The chain recombines TRBV5-8 with TRBJ2-2; TRBD2 might be the D (6 bases). V shed 0 bases and J shed 2 bases, with 8 bases lying between them. CDR1 is SGHTS, CDR2 YDEGEE, per germline. The CDR3 is 15 residues long. Written as DNA, the CDR3 is TGTGCCAGCAGCTTGGTACTAGCCAACACCGGGGAGCTGTTTTTT. This gives the protein CASSLVLANTGELFF. The whole variable domain, remainder taken from reference TRBV5-8 and TRBJ2-2, is EAGVTQSPTHLIKTRGQQATLRCSPISGHTSVYWYQQALGLGLQFLLWYDEGEERNRGNFPPRFSGRQFPNYSSELNVNALELEDSALYLCASSLVLANTGELFFGEGSRLTVL.

This rearrangement joins TRBV29-1 to TRBJ2-2, with D hard to call. The CDR3 contains 13 residues. V gave up 4 bases and J gave up 5 bases, with 11 bases separating them. Looked up from germline, CDR1 is SQVTM and CDR2 is ANQGSEA. CDR3 DNA sequence: TGCAGCGTTGGTCCAGCCGGAACCGGGGAGCTGTTTTTT. Protein product: CSVGPAGTGELFF.

The chain is built from TRBV6-2 or TRBV6-3 and TRBJ2-7, with 13 bases lining up with TRBD2. The CDR3 sequence is 16 residues long. Germline CDR1 is MNHEY and CDR2 is SVGEGT. With V trimmed by 4 bases and J by 5 bases, 8 bases remained unmatched. CDR3 sequence (DNA): TGTGCCAGCAGTTCTCTCGGACTAGCGGGAGTCCACGAGCAGTACTTC. Translating it yields CASSSLGLAGVHEQYF.

A few counts support this clonotype. This chain joins TRBV27 and TRBJ2-2; unclear D gene. The ends were cut back, 2 bases at V and 0 bases at J, with 10 bases in the middle. The V gene's germline CDR1 is MNHEY and CDR2 SMNVEV (reference sequence). This CDR3 is 16 amino acids long. This chain's CDR3 is CASSLKATPNTGELFF. The CDR3 DNA reads as TGTGCCAGCAGTTTAAAGGCGACGCCGAACACCGGGGAGCTGTTTTTT.

This clonotype was recorded many times. The J gene is TRBJ2-1, the V gene TRBV7-8; TRBD2 aligns across 11 bases. J gave up 7 bases and V 7 bases, and 6 bases lay outside the gene matches. CDR1 is SGHVS and CDR2 is FQNEAQ in the germline V gene. The CDR3 is made up of 14 amino acids. CDR3 nucleotides: TGTGCCAGCATTGAACTAGCGGGAGCAAATGAGCAGTTCTTC. Amino acid sequence: CASIELAGANEQFF.

This clonotype was seen at least ten times. The rearrangement links TRBV7-3 to TRBJ2-1; 9 bases fit TRBD2. CDR1 is SGHTA, CDR2 FQGTGA, per germline. The CDR3 length is 16 residues. Losses at the gene ends were 5 bases for V and 7 bases for J; bases not matched to a gene: 12. This CDR3 reads CASSPTSGRMGNEQFF. The CDR3 DNA reads TGTGCCAGCAGCCCAACCAGCGGGAGGATGGGGAATGAGCAGTTCTTC.

The sample holds many counts of this clonotype. The chain couples TRBV7-9 to TRBJ2-2, with D hard to call. The germline CDR1 and CDR2 sequences are SEHNR and FQNEAQ (reference sequence). V was cut by 0 bases and J by 6 bases, with 8 bases left in between. The CDR3 sequence is 14 residues long. The CDR3 DNA follows: TGTGCCAGCAGCTTAGCGTTGGCAGCCGGGGAGCTGTTTTTT. Its protein is CASSLALAAGELFF.

In its sample, this clonotype was seen many times. This chain uses TRBV7-2 with TRBJ2-3; no clear D gene. Germline loops: CDR1 SGHTA, CDR2 FQGNSA. This CDR3 is 15 amino acids long. V shed 2 bases and J shed 1 base, with 10 bases lying between them. In nucleotides, the CDR3 is TGTGCCAGCAGCTTATTTAAAACCGGCACAGATACGCAGTATTTT. This encodes CASSLFKTGTDTQYF.

The CDR3 protein is CASSQGQDSSYEQYF. In DNA form, the CDR3 reads TGCGCCAGCAGCCAAGGACAGGACAGCTCCTACGAGCAGTACTTC. V and J are TRBV4-1 and TRBJ2-7; a weak D match, TRBD1 (6 bases). The V gene lost 1 base and the J gene lost 0 bases, with 10 bases spanning the gap. The germline V gene encodes CDR1 MGHRA and CDR2 YSYEKL. The CDR3 length is 15 residues.

This clonotype was counted ten times or more. This chain links TRBV28 with TRBJ2-5; D is undetermined. CDR1 and CDR2 from the germline V gene are MDHEN and SYDVKM. The V gene lost 7 bases and the J gene lost 5 bases, with 17 bases spanning the gap. The CDR3 spans 14 residues. CDR3 sequence: CASTMGQVGETQYF. CDR3 sequence (DNA): TGTGCCAGCACTATGGGCCAGGTGGGGGAGACCCAGTACTTC. Complete variable domain (other parts from reference TRBV28 and TRBJ2-5): DVKVTQSSRYLVKRTGEKVFLECVQDMDHENMFWYRQDPGLGLRLIYFSYDVKMKEKGDIPEGYSVSREKKERFSLILESASTNQTSMYLCASTMGQVGETQYFGPGTRLLVL.

The sample holds many counts of this clonotype. The J gene is TRBJ2-7, the V gene TRBV28; 9 nucleotides match TRBD2. Germline V lookup: CDR1 MDHEN, CDR2 SYDVKM. The CDR3 length is 15 residues. After removal of 4 bases from V and 2 bases from J, the junction contained 6 bases not matched to a gene. The CDR3 DNA reads as TGTGCCAGCAGTTCCCCAGCGGGAGGTACCTACGAGCAGTACTTC. This codes for CASSSPAGGTYEQYF.

This clonotype was recorded a few times. Written as DNA, the CDR3 is TGCAGTGCCCTCCGACTAGCGGGAGTCAATGAGCAGTTCTTC. Amino acid sequence: CSALRLAGVNEQFF. This chain joins TRBV20-1 and TRBJ2-1, with 12 bases lining up with TRBD2. V trimming: 6 bases; J trimming: 6 bases; junction bases outside the gene matches: 6. There are 14 residues in the CDR3. Germline CDR1 and CDR2: DFQATT and SNEGSKA (reference sequence).

J is TRBJ2-2 and V is TRBV7-9; D might be TRBD2 (6 bases). This CDR3 is 15 amino acids long. Trimming removed 6 bases at V and 3 bases at J, with 14 bases between. The germline CDR1 and CDR2 sequences are SEHNR and FQNEAQ (reference sequence). The CDR3 sequence is CASRAHGGDTGELFF. DNA for the CDR3: TGTGCCAGCAGAGCCCACGGGGGAGACACCGGGGAGCTGTTTTTT.

The V call is TRBV4-1, the J call TRBJ1-5, with D possibly TRBD1 on 5 matching bases. There are 18 residues in the CDR3. The V end lost 0 bases, the J end lost 2 bases, and 17 bases lay between the germline ends. Germline V CDR1 and CDR2: MGHRA, YSYEKL. CDR3 sequence (DNA): TGCGCCAGCAGCCAAGAGCCAGGGAGTTTCGCGGGCAATCAGCCCCAGCATTTT. Translating it yields CASSQEPGSFAGNQPQHF.

This clonotype was seen at least ten times. This chain joins TRBV11-2 and TRBJ1-1; no firm D call. Trimming took 3 bases from V and 11 from J, leaving 16 bases between them. Looked up from germline, CDR1 is SGHAT and CDR2 is FQNNGV. This CDR3 has 13 amino acids. CDR3 coding DNA: TGTGCCAGCAGCTTGTTGACTTCGGAGATTGCTTTCTTT. Encoded protein: CASSLLTSEIAFF.

The sample holds a few counts of this clonotype. The chain uses TRBV2 and TRBJ2-4; unclear D gene. The V end was cut by 7 bases, the J end by 0 bases, with 13 bases between. Per the germline V gene, CDR1 is SNHLY and CDR2 is FYNNEI. This CDR3 has 15 amino acids. The CDR3 bases are TGTGCCAGCAAACCCCATTCTGTAGCCAAAAACATTCAGTACTTC. Its translation: CASKPHSVAKNIQYF.

This clonotype occurred many times. The chain joins TRBV12-3 or TRBV12-4 to TRBJ2-5; D ambiguous. CDR3 length equals 13 residues. The V gene lost 6 bases and the J gene lost 5 bases, with 13 bases spanning the gap. The CDR3 region is CASRILSHETQYF. The DNA for the CDR3 is TGTGCCAGCAGAATCCTATCCCACGAGACCCAGTACTTC.

The table lists this clonotype with a few counts. This chain's CDR3 is CASSFPTHYEQYF. DNA for the CDR3: TGTGCCAGCAGTTTTCCGACCCATTACGAGCAGTACTTC. The rearrangement uses TRBV28 and TRBJ2-7; D gene uncertain. The CDR3 spans 13 residues. Germline CDR1 and CDR2: MDHEN and SYDVKM. V was pared by 3 bases and J by 4 bases, with 10 bases between.

This clonotype was picked up a small number of times. The chain uses TRBV5-1 and TRBJ2-3; TRBD1 might be the D (5 bases). V was pared by 5 bases and J by 2 bases, with 15 bases between. The CDR3 covers 15 residues. Germline V gene sequence: CDR1 SGHRS, CDR2 YFSETQ. The CDR3 sequence: CASSISRVATDTQYF. The CDR3 nucleotides are TGCGCCAGCAGTATTAGCAGGGTAGCCACAGATACGCAGTATTTT. Together with reference TRBV5-1 and TRBJ2-3, the CDR3 gives the full variable domain: KAGVTQTPRYLIKTRGQQVTLSCSPISGHRSVSWYQQTPGQGLQFLFEYFSETQRNKGNFPGRFSGRQFSNSRSEMNVSTLELGDSALYLCASSISRVATDTQYFGPGTRLTVL.

This clonotype was detected only a few times. The chain has TRBV5-6 and TRBJ1-1; maybe TRBD1 (5 bases). The V end lost 6 bases, the J end lost 6 bases, and 15 bases lay between the germline ends. The CDR3 is 13 amino acids. The germline CDR1 and CDR2 sequences are SGHDT and YYEEEE. The chain's CDR3 is CASTLRGRSEAFF. The DNA for the CDR3 is TGTGCCAGCACCCTGCGGGGGAGGTCTGAAGCTTTCTTT.

This chain connects TRBV12-3 or TRBV12-4 to TRBJ2-1; no clear D gene. Trimming removed 2 bases from V and 6 bases from J, with 11 bases in between. The CDR3 spans 14 residues. The CDR3 sequence: CASSLRQESNEQFF. The CDR3 DNA follows: TGTGCCAGCAGTTTACGGCAGGAGTCCAATGAGCAGTTCTTC.

This clonotype was counted many times. V gene TRBV7-9 combines with J gene TRBJ2-7, with D tentatively TRBD2 (5 bases). The CDR3 length is 15 residues. V was cut by 1 base and J by 3 bases, with 13 bases left in between. Germline V gene data show CDR1 as SEHNR and CDR2 as FQNEAQ (reference sequence). Here the CDR3 DNA reads TGTGCCAGCAGCTTAGGGTCTAGCCGCAACTACGAGCAGTACTTC. Amino acid sequence: CASSLGSSRNYEQYF. Based on the CDR3 plus reference TRBV7-9 and TRBJ2-7, the full variable domain is DTGVSQNPRHKITKRGQNVTFRCDPISEHNRLYWYRQTLGQGPEFLTYFQNEAQLEKSRLLSDRFSAERPKGSFSTLEIQRTEQGDSAMYLCASSLGSSRNYEQYFGPGTRLTVT.

This clonotype was counted ten times or more. The gene calls are TRBV20-1 and TRBJ1-5; D is ambiguous. Germline loops: CDR1 DFQATT, CDR2 SNEGSKA (reference sequence). This CDR3 is built from 14 residues. The V end was cut by 3 bases, the J end by 6 bases, with 15 bases between. The CDR3 loop is CSASGGRVGQPQHF. CDR3 in DNA: TGCAGTGCTAGTGGTGGTAGGGTGGGTCAGCCCCAGCATTTT.

CDR3 loop: CASSPFRGRLDEQFF. The CDR3 nucleotides read TGTGCCAGCAGCCCATTCAGGGGGCGCTTGGATGAGCAGTTCTTC. J is TRBJ2-1 and V is TRBV3-1; 8 bases agree with TRBD1. Germline CDR1 reads LGHDT; CDR2 reads YNNKEL (reference sequence). The CDR3 is made up of 15 amino acids. With 4 bases clipped from V and 8 bases from J, the junction kept 10 bases outside the gene matches.